This TCR beta chain stems from a study of chemoradiotherapy in HPV16-positive cancers (dated by TCRdb to between 2021 and 2023). About the full investigation: Using functional T-cell assays on cells from a couple of HPV16-positive patients, the researchers defined candidate HPV-specific T-cell clones and common TCR motifs. The candidate HPV-specific TCRs and motifs were subsequently tracked in TCR repertoires obtained from 86 patients with HPV-related cancers. The study asked whether T-cell immunity against the HPV oncoproteins E6 and E7 changes during chemoradiotherapy and whether it affects survival. What the authors observed across the whole study: Expansion of candidate HPV-specific clones and E7-related TCR motifs was observed in the tumor microenvironment during treatment, whereas no such expansion was observed for non-HPV-specific T cells. The functional definition of HPV-specific T cells was derived from only two HPV16-positive patients, and the survival association was reported for HPV16-positive patients. Among HPV16-positive patients, expansion of HPV-responsive T cells during chemoradiotherapy was associated with better recurrence-free survival.

Repertoires were sampled repeatedly over the course of chemoradiotherapy so that clonal expansion in the tumor microenvironment could be followed. The germline V gene (reference sequence) gives CDR1 as MNHEY and CDR2 as SMNVEV. V lost 5 bases and J lost 3 bases, and the count of bases not matched to a germline gene is 7. Measured from the cysteine to the phenylalanine, the CDR3 is 16 residues long. CDR3 DNA is the only sequence kept; it has 48 bases, read in frame from the first base. The library relied on the immunoSEQ multiplex PCR assay. TCRdb carries this immuneACCESS record with in-frame sequences only. Its versions omit some clonotypes, under half of them owing to an unresolved V gene in the studies checked, with the rest unexplained. This sample gives 8,500 to 9,000 clones in total; about 80% of them show up just once. The ten largest account for more than 8% of the sample. Comment on this clone: Its antigen is still unknown. Per-nucleotide qualities are absent, and no much larger clonotype sits a single base away.

The TCR sequence derives from a human donor with HPV-associated anogenital cancer. The chain employs TRBV27 and TRBJ2-1, and 10 bases in between align with TRBD2. The sample was gathered from a patient who underwent chemoradiotherapy. CDR3 loop: CASSTRAGGYYNEQFF. The DNA sequence reads TGTGCCAGCAGTACAAGAGCGGGAGGGTACTACAATGAGCAGTTCTTC.